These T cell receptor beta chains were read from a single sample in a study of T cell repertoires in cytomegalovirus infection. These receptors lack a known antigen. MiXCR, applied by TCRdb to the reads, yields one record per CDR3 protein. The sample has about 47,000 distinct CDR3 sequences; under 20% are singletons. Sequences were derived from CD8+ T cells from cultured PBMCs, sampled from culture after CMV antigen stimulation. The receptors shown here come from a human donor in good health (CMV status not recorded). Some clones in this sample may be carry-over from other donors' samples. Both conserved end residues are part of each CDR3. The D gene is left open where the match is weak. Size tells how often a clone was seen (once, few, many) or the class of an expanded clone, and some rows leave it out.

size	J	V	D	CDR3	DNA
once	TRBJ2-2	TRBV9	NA	CASSAFPGELFF	TGTGCCAGCAGCGCGTTTCCCGGGGAGCTGTTTTTT
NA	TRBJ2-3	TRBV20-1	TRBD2	CSAKLAGALVKDTQYF	TGCAGTGCTAAGCTAGCGGGGGCCCTCGTGAAGGATACGCAGTATTTT
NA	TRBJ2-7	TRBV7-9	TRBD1	CASSFPRTGEDSEQYF	TGTGCCAGCAGCTTTCCCCGGACAGGGGAGGATAGCGAGCAGTACTTC
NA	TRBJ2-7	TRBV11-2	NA	CASSLPGTGTYEQYF	TGTGCCAGCAGCTTGCCCGGGACTGGAACCTACGAGCAGTACTTC
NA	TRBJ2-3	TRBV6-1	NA	CASTLRWEDTSTDTQYF	TGTGCCAGCACCCTCAGGTGGGAGGACACTAGCACAGATACGCAGTATTTT
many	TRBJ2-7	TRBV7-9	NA	CASSSTGTASSYEQYF	TGTGCCAGCAGCTCGACCGGGACGGCGAGCTCCTACGAGCAGTACTTC
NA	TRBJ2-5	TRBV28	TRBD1	CASSLRDRYTQYF	TGTGCCAGCAGTTTACGGGACAGGTACACCCAGTACTTC
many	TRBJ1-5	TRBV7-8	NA	CASSFAGVMAQPQHF	TGTGCCAGCAGCTTCGCGGGGGTCATGGCTCAGCCCCAGCATTTT
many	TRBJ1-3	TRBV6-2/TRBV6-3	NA	CASSTGAGDGNTIYF	TGTGCCAGCAGTACCGGGGCAGGGGACGGAAACACCATATATTTT
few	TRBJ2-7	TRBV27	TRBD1	CASSLSGQGVYEQYF	TGTGCCAGCAGTTTATCGGGACAGGGAGTCTACGAGCAGTACTTC
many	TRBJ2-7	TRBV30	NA	CAWKPWAGVSYEQYF	TGTGCCTGGAAACCTTGGGCAGGAGTCTCCTACGAGCAGTACTTC
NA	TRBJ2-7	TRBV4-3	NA	CASSQDSGGAYEQYF	TGCGCCAGCAGCCAAGATTCGGGGGGCGCATACGAGCAGTACTTC
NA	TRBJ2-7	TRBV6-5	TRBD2	CASSPQTSGSKYEQYF	TGTGCCAGCAGTCCCCAGACTAGCGGGAGTAAGTACGAGCAGTACTTC
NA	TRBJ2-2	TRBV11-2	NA	CASSSTQTNTGELFF	TGTGCCAGCAGCTCTACACAGACGAACACCGGGGAGCTGTTTTTT
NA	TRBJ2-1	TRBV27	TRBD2	CASRMGGSSYNEQFF	TGTGCCAGCAGGATGGGGGGGAGCTCCTACAATGAGCAGTTCTTC
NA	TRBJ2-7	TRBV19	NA	CASSILGDGSYEQYF	TGTGCCAGTAGTATTTTGGGGGACGGTTCCTACGAGCAGTACTTC
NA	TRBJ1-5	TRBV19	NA	CASSIRPAEYQPQHF	TGTGCCAGTAGTATTCGCCCGGCGGAGTATCAGCCCCAGCATTTT
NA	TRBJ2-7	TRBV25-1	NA	CASSVAGFGEQYF	TGTGCCAGCAGTGTAGCAGGGTTTGGAGAGCAGTACTTC
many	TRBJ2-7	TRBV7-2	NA	CASSFSADGHYEQYF	TGTGCCAGCAGCTTCTCGGCCGACGGGCACTACGAGCAGTACTTC
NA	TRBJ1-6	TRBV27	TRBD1	CASSPGQLNSPLHF	TGTGCCAGCAGCCCGGGACAGCTCAATTCACCCCTCCACTTT
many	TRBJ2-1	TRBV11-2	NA	CASSLGHNEQFF	TGTGCCAGCAGCTTAGGTCACAATGAGCAGTTCTTC
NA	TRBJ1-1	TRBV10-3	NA	CAISVQMGGANTEAFF	TGTGCCATCAGTGTCCAAATGGGGGGGGCGAACACTGAAGCTTTCTTT
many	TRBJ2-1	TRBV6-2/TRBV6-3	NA	CASSYGTSIEEQFF	TGTGCCAGCAGTTACGGGACGAGTATAGAAGAGCAGTTCTTC
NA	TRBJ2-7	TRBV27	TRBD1	CASNTADRVTYEQYF	TGTGCCAGCAACACCGCGGACAGGGTTACCTACGAGCAGTACTTC
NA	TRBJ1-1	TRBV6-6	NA	CASGVGTNTEAFF	TGTGCCAGCGGCGTCGGAACCAACACTGAAGCTTTCTTT
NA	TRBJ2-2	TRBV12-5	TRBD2	CASDATSGENTGELFF	TGTGCTAGTGACGCGACTAGCGGGGAAAACACCGGGGAGCTGTTTTTT
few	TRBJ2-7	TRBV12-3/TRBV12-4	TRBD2	CASSLASGLAGSDEQYF	TGTGCCAGCAGTTTAGCATCGGGACTAGCGGGATCAGACGAGCAGTACTTC
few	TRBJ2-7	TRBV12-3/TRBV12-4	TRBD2	CASSWGGLRENYEQYF	TGTGCCAGCAGTTGGGGAGGGTTGCGGGAGAACTACGAGCAGTACTTC
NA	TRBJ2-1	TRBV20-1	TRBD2	CSAPGLGAYNEQFF	TGCAGTGCACCAGGACTAGGCGCCTACAATGAGCAGTTCTTC
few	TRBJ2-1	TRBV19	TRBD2	CASSGEGTTNEQFF	TGTGCCAGTAGTGGGGAGGGAACTACCAATGAGCAGTTCTTC
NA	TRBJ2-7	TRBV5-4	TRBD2	CASSSGTSFGMEQYF	TGTGCCAGCAGCTCCGGGACTAGTTTTGGTATGGAGCAGTACTTC
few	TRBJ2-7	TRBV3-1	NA	CASSQGLEATQYF	TGTGCCAGCAGCCAAGGATTAGAAGCTACGCAGTACTTC
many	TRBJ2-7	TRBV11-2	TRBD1	CASSLDRGAYEQYF	TGTGCCAGCAGCTTGGACAGGGGAGCCTACGAGCAGTACTTC
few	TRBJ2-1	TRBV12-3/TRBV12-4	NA	CASSLARTHEQFF	TGTGCCAGCAGTTTAGCCAGGACCCATGAGCAGTTCTTC
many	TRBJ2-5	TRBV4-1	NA	CASGQPLASETQYF	TGCGCCAGCGGCCAACCACTAGCCTCTGAGACCCAGTACTTC
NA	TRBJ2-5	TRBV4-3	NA	CASSQDEGAQYF	TGCGCCAGCAGCCAAGATGAGGGGGCCCAGTACTTC
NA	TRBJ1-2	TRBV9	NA	CASSVDAGYNYGYTF	TGTGCCAGCAGCGTAGACGCCGGATATAACTATGGCTACACCTTC
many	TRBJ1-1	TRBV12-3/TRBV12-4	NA	CASSQDRTEAFF	TGTGCCAGCAGCCAGGACAGAACTGAAGCTTTCTTT
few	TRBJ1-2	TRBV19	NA	CASSPSELTYGYTF	TGTGCCAGTAGTCCGAGCGAACTGACCTATGGCTACACCTTC
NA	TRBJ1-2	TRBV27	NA	CATYLYGYTF	TGTGCCACCTATCTCTACGGCTACACCTTC
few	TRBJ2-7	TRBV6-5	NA	CASWGAGDPYEQYF	TGTGCCAGCTGGGGGGCAGGGGACCCCTACGAGCAGTACTTC
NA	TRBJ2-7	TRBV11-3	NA	CASSPASSYEQYF	TGTGCCAGCAGTCCGGCCTCTTCCTACGAGCAGTACTTC
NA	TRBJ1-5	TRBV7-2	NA	CASSLVTEGVRPQHF	TGTGCTAGCAGCTTAGTAACAGAGGGAGTCCGACCCCAGCATTTT
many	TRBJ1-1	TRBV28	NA	CASSSDIGGMEAFF	TGTGCCAGCAGTTCAGACATTGGAGGGATGGAAGCTTTCTTT
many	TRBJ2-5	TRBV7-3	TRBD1	CASSLGQGQIETQYF	TGTGCCAGCAGCCTGGGACAGGGGCAAATTGAGACCCAGTACTTC
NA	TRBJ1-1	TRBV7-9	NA	CASSLDGADTEAFF	TGTGCCAGCAGCTTAGACGGGGCGGACACTGAAGCTTTCTTT
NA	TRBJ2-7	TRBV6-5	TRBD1	CASRLRGTGGWNEQYF	TGTGCCAGCAGGCTACGGGGGACAGGGGGCTGGAACGAGCAGTACTTC
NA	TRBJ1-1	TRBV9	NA	CASSVLGGTEAFF	TGTGCCAGCAGCGTCCTGGGGGGGACTGAAGCTTTCTTT
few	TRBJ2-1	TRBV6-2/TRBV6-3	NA	CASSLDYNEQFF	TGTGCCAGCAGTTTGGACTACAATGAGCAGTTCTTC